This T cell receptor beta chain is from a study of T cells after posttransplantation cyclophosphamide. Sequencing was performed with immunoSEQ multiplex PCR; in TCRdb, only in-frame clones are kept and a portion is missing. The table lists roughly 9,900 clones, with no singletons. Many counts were recorded for this clone. A marrow graft followed busulfan-fludarabine conditioning, with cyclophosphamide on days +3 and +4. The CDR3 contains 15 residues. CDR1 MNHEY and CDR2 SVGAGI come from the germline V gene. Trimming left V 0 bases short and J 8 bases short, with 14 bases between. This clonotype was obtained from a female patient in her forties who received an allogeneic stem cell transplant from a related donor, was CMV-positive, and had no GVHD. A share of the T cells may be of graft donor origin. The source was PBMCs, collected after allogeneic stem cell transplant with posttransplant cyclophosphamide. This sequence joins TRBV6-5 and TRBJ2-1; D is unresolved. CDR3 sequence (DNA): TGTGCCAGCAGTTACTCCTCAGGCAGCCGAGATGAGCAGTTCTTC. Its protein is CASSYSSGSRDEQFF.